This T cell receptor beta chain was observed in a study of T-cell memory formation after mild COVID-19. TCRdb re-called the 5' RACE reads with MiXCR, one entry per CDR3 protein. This table has a few hundred thousand distinct CDR3 sequences, over 15% appearing once. This clonotype was picked up a small number of times. The specimen was PBMCs or a T cell subset sorted from them (not recorded which). The TCR sequence derives from a man younger than 35 who had mild COVID-19 (a few samples of this study predate the infection). Cell type and time point are not known.

In nucleotides, the CDR3 is TGTGCCAGCAGCCCCCGGCAGCTCAATAGCAATCAGCCCCAGCATTTT. Translated, it gives CASSPRQLNSNQPQHF. This chain links TRBV9 with TRBJ1-5; D unclear. This CDR3 is built from 16 residues. CDR1 and CDR2 (germline): SGDLS, YYNGEE. The V gene lost 4 bases and the J gene lost 0 bases, with 14 bases spanning the gap. The variable domain in full, with the rest retrieved from reference TRBV9 and TRBJ1-5, is DSGVTQTPKHLITATGQRVTLRCSPRSGDLSVYWYQQSLDQGLQFLIQYYNGEERAKGNILERFSAQQFPDLHSELNLSSLELGDSALYFCASSPRQLNSNQPQHFGDGTRLSIL.